A single sample gave rise to the 28 T cell receptor beta chains below, sequenced in a study of CD8 T cells in ankylosing spondylitis. MiXCR, applied by TCRdb to the 5' RACE reads, yields one record per CDR3 protein. The table lists some 130,000 distinct CDR3 sequences, around 7.9% of them singletons, with 12% in the top ten. Material for sequencing was blood, either unsorted or a sorted T cell fraction (not recorded which). The receptors derive from a female donor with ankylosing spondylitis or in good health (not recorded which).

At least ten counts were recorded for this clonotype. The chain carries TRBV5-1 and TRBJ1-4; a weak D match, TRBD1 (5 bases). CDR3 length: 15 residues. Germline CDR1 and CDR2: SGHRS and YFSETQ. V lost 5 bases and J 0 bases, leaving 11 bases between the germline ends. In DNA, the CDR3 is TGCGCCAGCAGTACCCGGGGGGCAACTAATGAAAAACTGTTTTTT. This gives the protein CASSTRGATNEKLFF.

This clonotype was counted ten times or more. Written as DNA, the CDR3 is TGCAGTGCTAGAGTTGGGGGCATAGCAGATACGCAGTATTTT. Translated, it gives CSARVGGIADTQYF. The genes are TRBV20-1 and TRBJ2-3; D may be TRBD1 (6 bases). The V end lost 1 base, the J end lost 4 bases, and 12 bases lay between the germline ends. The length of the CDR3 is 14 residues. CDR1 is DFQATT and CDR2 is SNEGSKA in the germline V gene (reference sequence).

In this sample, this clonotype turned up many times. This chain connects TRBV12-3 or TRBV12-4 to TRBJ1-4; TRBD1 agrees at 7 bases. The CDR3 has 18 amino acids. V lost 5 bases, J lost 4 bases, and 16 bases stayed unmatched. CDR3 loop: CASSSAGTALNINEKLFF. The DNA for the CDR3 is TGTGCCAGCAGTAGTGCCGGGACAGCCCTAAACATTAATGAAAAACTGTTTTTT.

This clonotype was picked up many times. The chain links TRBV29-1 to TRBJ2-1, with D tentatively TRBD1 or TRBD2 (5 bases each). Trimming took 6 bases from V and 5 from J, leaving 20 bases between them. The CDR3 extends over 15 amino acids. Germline-derived CDR1 and CDR2 are SQVTM and ANQGSEA. The CDR3 is CSVRPSGASDNEQFF. Here the CDR3 DNA reads TGCAGCGTCCGTCCCTCCGGGGCATCGGACAATGAGCAGTTCTTC.

As for this clonotype: It may be a read error: a sequence one base away is much more abundant. The V and J genes are TRBV12-3 or TRBV12-4 and TRBJ2-2; unclear D gene. Trimming cost V 6 bases and J 4 bases, with 9 bases left between them. The CDR3 is 13 residues long. CDR3 bases: TGTGCCAGCAGGGCAGCTGCCACCGGGGAGCTGTTTTTT. Its translation is CASRAAATGELFF.

This clonotype was seen ten or more times. The chain carries TRBV14 and TRBJ2-3, with a possible D match to TRBD1 (5 bases). Germline loops: CDR1 SGHDN, CDR2 FVKESK. V was shortened by 5 bases and J by 3 bases, with 15 bases between the two germline ends. The CDR3 is 15 amino acids. The CDR3 DNA follows: TGTGCCAGCAGCGCGCGACAGCTTAGGACAGATACGCAGTATTTT. This codes for CASSARQLRTDTQYF. The full variable domain, completed using reference TRBV14 and TRBJ2-3, is EAGVTQFPSHSVIEKGQTVTLRCDPISGHDNLYWYRRVMGKEIKFLLHFVKESKQDESGMPNNRFLAERTGGTYSTLKVQPAELEDSGVYFCASSARQLRTDTQYFGPGTRLTVL.

There are many counts of this clonotype. The V and J genes are TRBV7-6 and TRBJ2-7; D gene unclear. CDR1 and CDR2 (germline): SGHVS, FNYEAQ. Trimming stripped 5 bases from V and 3 bases from J, with 20 bases between. The CDR3 is 16 residues long. This CDR3 is CASSLLSQGTIYEQYF. The DNA for the CDR3 is TGTGCCAGCAGCCTGCTATCCCAAGGTACCATCTACGAGCAGTACTTC. Drawing the rest from reference TRBV7-6 and TRBJ2-7, the complete variable domain is GAGVSQSPRYKVTKRGQDVALRCDPISGHVSLYWYRQALGQGPEFLTYFNYEAQQDKSGLPNDRFSAERPEGSISTLTIQRTEQRDSAMYRCASSLLSQGTIYEQYFGPGTRLTVT.

Notes on this clonotype: This sequence may be a read error, since a much larger clone differs from it by one base. The chain couples TRBV7-9 to TRBJ1-2; D is unclear. The CDR3 length is 13 residues. V gave up 1 base and J gave up 7 bases, with 10 bases separating them. Germline V gene sequence: CDR1 SEHNR, CDR2 FQNEAQ (reference sequence). In DNA form, the CDR3 reads TGTGCCAGCAGCTTAGGGGCAGGACTTGGCTACACCTTC. It encodes CASSLGAGLGYTF.

This chain joins TRBV30 and TRBJ1-2; the match to TRBD1 covers 8 bases. The trim removed 3 bases at V and 8 bases at J, leaving 8 bases unmatched. From germline, CDR1 is GTSNPN and CDR2 SVGIG (reference sequence). There are 13 residues in the CDR3. The CDR3, as DNA: TGTGCCTGGAGCGAGGACAGGGTGGAAGGCTACACCTTC. As protein: CAWSEDRVEGYTF.

In this sample, this clonotype turned up many times. V is TRBV12-3 or TRBV12-4 and J is TRBJ1-5; no clear D. The CDR3 contains 15 residues. Trimming took off 1 base at V and 2 bases at J, with 9 bases between the two ends. The CDR3 nucleotides read TGTGCCAGCAGTTTAGGGAATCAGCGCAATCAGCCCCAGCATTTT. Translated, it gives CASSLGNQRNQPQHF.

This clonotype was observed many times. V usage is TRBV7-3 and J usage is TRBJ2-1, with unresolved D. CDR1 and CDR2 (germline): SGHTA, FQGTGA. Trimming removed 1 base at V and 6 bases at J, with 13 bases between. The length of the CDR3 is 15 residues. The CDR3 sequence is CASSLREFPTNEQFF. The DNA of the CDR3 is TGTGCCAGCAGCTTAAGGGAATTCCCTACCAATGAGCAGTTCTTC. The full variable domain, with the rest looked up from reference TRBV7-3 and TRBJ2-1, is GAGVSQTPSNKVTEKGKYVELRCDPISGHTALYWYRQSLGQGPEFLIYFQGTGAADDSGLPNDRFFAVRPEGSVSTLKIQRTERGDSAVYLCASSLREFPTNEQFFGPGTRLTVL.

The table lists this clonotype with many counts. This chain links TRBV6-1 with TRBJ2-1, with TRBD2 matching 12 bases. Trimming at V came to 7 bases and at J to 7 bases, leaving 5 bases not matched to a gene. In germline, CDR1 is MNHNS, CDR2 SASEGT. The CDR3 runs 14 residues. CDR3 sequence: CASTLAGGPNEQFF. The CDR3 nucleotides are TGTGCCAGCACCCTAGCGGGGGGGCCGAATGAGCAGTTCTTC.

This clonotype was detected ten times or more. The chain is built from TRBV6-5 and TRBJ1-6; 7 bases match TRBD1. The V gene's germline CDR1 is MNHEY and CDR2 SVGAGI. This CDR3 is built from 14 residues. J was trimmed by 8 bases and V by 2 bases; bases with no gene match: 3. Written as DNA, the CDR3 is TGTGCCAGCAGTTACGGGCAGGGGGATTCACCCCTCCACTTT. Its protein is CASSYGQGDSPLHF.

This clonotype was recorded many times. This rearrangement joins TRBV29-1 to TRBJ1-2; TRBD1 matches 7 bases. The CDR3 sequence is 11 residues long. Germline lookup yields CDR1 SQVTM and CDR2 ANQGSEA. V shed 7 bases and J 6 bases; nucleotides not matched to a gene: 5. CDR3 sequence: CSGGDRDGYTF. In DNA, the CDR3 is TGCAGCGGTGGTGACAGGGATGGCTACACCTTC.

This clonotype was recorded at least ten times. The chain employs TRBV20-1 and TRBJ2-7, with D maybe TRBD2 (6 bases). Per the germline V gene, CDR1 is DFQATT and CDR2 is SNEGSKA (reference sequence). The CDR3 length is 14 residues. The ends were cut back, 0 bases at V and 1 base at J, with 10 bases in the middle. Here the CDR3 DNA reads TGCAGTGCTAGAGATTGGGGGGTTTCCTACGAGCAGTACTTC. Protein: CSARDWGVSYEQYF.

This clonotype was found many times. The chain uses TRBV12-3 or TRBV12-4 and TRBJ2-3; possible D gene TRBD1, 6 bases. Trimming removed 6 bases from V and 4 bases from J, with 20 bases in between. CDR3 length equals 16 residues. In DNA, the CDR3 is TGTGCCAGCAGCGAACTTAGACAGGTCGGAGCAGATACGCAGTATTTT. Amino acids: CASSELRQVGADTQYF.

In its sample, this clonotype was seen many times. The chain has TRBV19 and TRBJ1-1; possible D gene TRBD1, 6 bases. V gave up 5 bases and J gave up 5 bases, with 18 bases separating them. CDR1 is LNHDA, CDR2 SQIVND, per germline (reference sequence). This CDR3 is built from 15 residues. The CDR3 loop is CASSSQWRGGTEAFF. The CDR3 DNA is TGTGCCAGTAGTTCCCAATGGAGGGGGGGAACTGAAGCTTTCTTT.

This clonotype was counted ten times or more. The chain employs TRBV20-1 and TRBJ2-7; weak D call: TRBD2 (6 bases). Trimming cost V 5 bases and J 7 bases, with 15 bases left between them. This CDR3 comprises 12 residues. CDR1 is DFQATT, CDR2 SNEGSKA, per germline (reference sequence). The CDR3 coding sequence is TGCAGTGCTGACGAACTAGCTGGGGAGCAGTACTTC. It yields the protein CSADELAGEQYF.

This clonotype was detected ten times or more. The rearrangement links TRBV12-3 or TRBV12-4 to TRBJ2-6; tentatively, D is TRBD1 or TRBD2 (5 bases each). CDR3 length equals 17 residues. The V gene lost 6 bases and the J gene lost 0 bases, with 15 bases spanning the gap. The CDR3 reads CASSPTTGTSGANVLTF. CDR3 DNA: TGTGCCAGCAGCCCAACAACCGGGACCTCTGGGGCCAACGTCCTGACTTTC.

Points on this clonotype: A read error may account for a junction end that differs from germline. This chain joins TRBV24-1 and TRBJ2-1; TRBD2 matches 8 bases. The CDR3 contains 16 residues. The V gene's germline CDR1 is KGHDR and CDR2 SFDVKD. The CDR3 nucleotides are TGTGCCACCAGTGATTTAGGGACTAGTGGGGTAAATGAGCAGTCCTTC. This sequence encodes CATSDLGTSGVNEQSF.

At least ten counts were recorded for this clonotype. The V gene is TRBV5-8, the J gene TRBJ2-3; possibly TRBD2 for D (6 bases). V lost 4 bases and J 1 base, leaving 13 bases between the germline ends. Germline CDR1 reads SGHTS; CDR2 reads YDEGEE. The CDR3 is 15 amino acids. The CDR3 DNA follows: TGTGCCAGCAGCCCATTGCGGGGCGGCACAGATACGCAGTATTTT. It specifies CASSPLRGGTDTQYF.

This clonotype came up many times. This chain joins TRBV5-1 and TRBJ2-2, with a possible D match to TRBD1 (6 bases). V was shortened by 4 bases and J by 4 bases, with 14 bases between the two germline ends. The CDR3 is 15 amino acids. The V gene's germline CDR1 is SGHRS and CDR2 YFSETQ. DNA for the CDR3: TGCGCCAGCAGCGCACAGGGTCTGGGCACCGGGGAGCTGTTTTTT. Protein sequence: CASSAQGLGTGELFF.

At least ten counts were recorded for this clonotype. V is TRBV5-1 and J is TRBJ2-3; D possibly uses TRBD1 or TRBD2 (5 bases each). The CDR3 has 13 amino acids. Germline lookup yields CDR1 SGHRS and CDR2 YFSETQ. V lost 8 bases to trimming and J lost 1 base, with 11 bases between them. CDR3 amino acids: CASFRDRTDTQYF. In DNA, the CDR3 is TGCGCCAGTTTCCGGGACCGCACAGATACGCAGTATTTT. Full variable domain (remainder filled in from reference TRBV5-1 and TRBJ2-3): KAGVTQTPRYLIKTRGQQVTLSCSPISGHRSVSWYQQTPGQGLQFLFEYFSETQRNKGNFPGRFSGRQFSNSRSEMNVSTLELGDSALYLCASFRDRTDTQYFGPGTRLTVL.

The table lists this clonotype with many counts. This chain connects TRBV7-9 to TRBJ2-7; TRBD1 agrees at 10 bases. The CDR3 spans 15 residues. Looked up from germline, CDR1 is SEHNR and CDR2 is FQNEAQ (reference sequence). The V segment lost 4 bases and the J segment 2 bases; nucleotides outside the gene matches: 5. CDR3 sequence (DNA): TGTGCCAGCAGCTACACTGGGACAGGGGCCTACGAGCAGTACTTC. Its translation is CASSYTGTGAYEQYF.

At least ten counts were recorded for this clonotype. The chain recombines TRBV28 with TRBJ1-2, with a weak D call TRBD1 (5 bases). V gave up 5 bases and J gave up 7 bases, with 17 bases separating them. The CDR3 loop spans 14 amino acids. Germline loops: CDR1 MDHEN, CDR2 SYDVKM. CDR3 residues: CASSPGGEMSGYTF. The CDR3 DNA follows: TGTGCCAGCAGTCCCGGGGGGGAGATGAGTGGCTACACCTTC.

This clonotype has ten or more counts. The chain combines TRBV6-2 or TRBV6-3 with TRBJ2-7; 7 bases are a match to TRBD2. Unmatched junction bases numbered 6, after V lost 10 bases and J lost 3 bases. The germline gives CDR1 MNHEY, CDR2 SVGEGT. This CDR3 comprises 12 residues. The CDR3 spells CATSTSDYEQYF. The CDR3, as DNA: TGTGCCACTTCCACTAGCGACTACGAGCAGTACTTC.

The table lists this clonotype with many counts. The chain joins TRBV4-1 to TRBJ1-4; D uncertain. The CDR3 is made up of 16 amino acids. In germline, CDR1 is MGHRA, CDR2 YSYEKL. The V end was cut by 5 bases, the J end by 0 bases, with 13 bases between. The CDR3 loop reads CASSYQAYPTNEKLFF. The CDR3 DNA follows: TGCGCCAGCAGCTACCAAGCATATCCAACTAATGAAAAACTGTTTTTT.

This clonotype was seen repeatedly, ten times or more. V and J are TRBV13 and TRBJ2-3, with unresolved D. Germline CDR1 PRHDT, CDR2 FYEKMQ (reference sequence). Trimming took off 1 base at V and 2 bases at J, with 4 bases between the two ends. The CDR3 consists of 13 residues. CDR3 loop: CASSLAFTDTQYF. The CDR3 nucleotides read TGTGCCAGCAGCTTAGCGTTCACAGATACGCAGTATTTT. Variable domain in full (rest from reference TRBV13 and TRBJ2-3): AAGVIQSPRHLIKEKRETATLKCYPIPRHDTVYWYQQGPGQDPQFLISFYEKMQSDKGSIPDRFSAQQFSDYHSELNMSSLELGDSALYFCASSLAFTDTQYFGPGTRLTVL.